This TCR beta chain was retrieved from a study of T cell clones after liver transplantation. On the study more broadly: Blood was drawn pre-transplant, before withdrawal, and after full or failed withdrawal.

Per germline, CDR1 LNHDA and CDR2 SQIVND (reference sequence). Germline trimming cut 5 bases from V and 1 base from J; bases unmatched to any gene: 4. This CDR3 has 15 amino acids. The table came from immunoSEQ multiplex PCR; TCRdb's copy has only in-frame clones and leaves some out. The sample has tens of thousands of clones, about 73% seen once. The V gene is TRBV19, the J gene TRBJ2-5, with 10 bases lining up with TRBD2. The receptor was isolated from a human patient who received a liver transplant. A share of the T cells may be of graft donor origin. The source material was CD4+ T cells from blood, sampled at the approximately 16-month timepoint. The CDR3 DNA reads as TGTGCCAGTAGTTTCCAGCGGGGGGGCCAAGAGACCCAGTACTTC. It translates to CASSFQRGGQETQYF. Filled out from reference TRBV19 and TRBJ2-5, the complete variable domain reads DGGITQSPKYLFRKEGQNVTLSCEQNLNHDAMYWYRQDPGQGLRLIYYSQIVNDFQKGDIAEGYSVSREKKESFPLTVTSAQKNPTAFYLCASSFQRGGQETQYFGPGTRLLVL.